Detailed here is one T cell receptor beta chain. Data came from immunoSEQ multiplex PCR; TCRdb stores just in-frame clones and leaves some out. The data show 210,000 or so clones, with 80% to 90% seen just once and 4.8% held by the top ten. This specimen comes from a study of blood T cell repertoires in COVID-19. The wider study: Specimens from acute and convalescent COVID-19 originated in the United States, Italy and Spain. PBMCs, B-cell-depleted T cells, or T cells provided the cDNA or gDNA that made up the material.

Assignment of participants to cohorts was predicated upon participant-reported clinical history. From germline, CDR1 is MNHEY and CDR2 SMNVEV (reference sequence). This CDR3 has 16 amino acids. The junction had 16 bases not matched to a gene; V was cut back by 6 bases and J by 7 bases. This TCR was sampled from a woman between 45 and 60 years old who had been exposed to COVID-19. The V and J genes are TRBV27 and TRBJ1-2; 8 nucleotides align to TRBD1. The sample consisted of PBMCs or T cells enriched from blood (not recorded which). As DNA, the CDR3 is TGTGCCAGCAGCTCAGAGACCAGGGGGCGCGTGGGTGGCTACACCTTC. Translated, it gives CASSSETRGRVGGYTF.